This T cell receptor (beta chain) stems from a study of blood T cell repertoires in COVID-19. At the level of the study: PBMCs, B-cell-depleted T cells, or T cells provided the cDNA or gDNA that made up the material.

Clones were sequenced by immunoSEQ multiplex PCR, and TCRdb holds only the in-frame ones, with some missing. Here the sample spans 150,000 to 200,000 clones, under 90% being singletons. V was clipped by 1 base and J by 4 bases; unmatched bases: 5. CDR3 length equals 15 residues. Germline loops: CDR1 MGHRA, CDR2 YSYEKL. This TCR was recovered from a person aged 65 to 85 with COVID-19, enrolled during active disease. The chain combines TRBV4-1 with TRBJ1-1, with TRBD1 matching 8 bases. The sequencing input was peripheral blood. The CDR3 is CASSQGTRGPTEAFF. As DNA, the CDR3 is TGCGCCAGCAGCCAAGGGACCAGGGGGCCCACTGAAGCTTTCTTT.